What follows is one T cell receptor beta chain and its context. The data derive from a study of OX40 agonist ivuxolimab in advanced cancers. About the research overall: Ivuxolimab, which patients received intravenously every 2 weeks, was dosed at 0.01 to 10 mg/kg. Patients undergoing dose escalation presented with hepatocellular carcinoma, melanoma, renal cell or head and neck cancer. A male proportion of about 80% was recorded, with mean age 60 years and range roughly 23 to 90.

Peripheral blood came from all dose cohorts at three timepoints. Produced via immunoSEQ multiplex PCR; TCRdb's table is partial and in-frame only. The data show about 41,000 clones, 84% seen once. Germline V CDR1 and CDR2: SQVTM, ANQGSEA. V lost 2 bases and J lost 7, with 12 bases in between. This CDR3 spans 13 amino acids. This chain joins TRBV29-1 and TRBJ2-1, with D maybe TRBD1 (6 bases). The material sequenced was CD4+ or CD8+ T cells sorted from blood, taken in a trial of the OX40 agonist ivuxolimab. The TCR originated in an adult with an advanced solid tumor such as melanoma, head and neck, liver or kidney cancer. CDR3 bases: TGCAGCGTTGAAAGGGGTAGGGGGAATGAGCAGTTCTTC. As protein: CSVERGRGNEQFF.